What follows are 3 T cell receptor beta chains derived from one specimen sequenced in a study of control samples from healthy donors and cancer patients. Profiling relied on immunoSEQ multiplex PCR, and the TCRdb table lists in-frame clones only, not all of them. The data show around 120,000 clones, 85% to 90% seen once. The sample comprised blood. The receptor source for this set is a woman in her 70s in good health.

In its sample, this clone was seen once. The chain recombines TRBV7-8 with TRBJ2-5, with TRBD1 as a possible D gene (5 bases). Germline-derived CDR1 and CDR2 are SGHVS and FQNEAQ. The CDR3 extends over 15 amino acids. Between the trimmed V and J ends, which lost 1 base and 5 bases, there was a span of 14 bases. DNA for the CDR3: TGTGCCAGCAGCTTAGGGTGGGGCTCATCGGAGACCCAGTACTTC. Translation gives CASSLGWGSSETQYF. Variable domain in full (rest from reference TRBV7-8 and TRBJ2-5): GAGVSQSPRYKVAKRGQDVALRCDPISGHVSLFWYQQALGQGPEFLTYFQNEAQLDKSGLPSDRFFAERPEGSVSTLKIQRTQQEDSAVYLCASSLGWGSSETQYFGPGTRLLVL.

The chain has TRBV7-8 and TRBJ2-7; D not resolved. The germline V gene has CDR1 SGHVS and CDR2 FQNEAQ. Trimming shortened V by 0 bases and J by 6 bases, and 9 bases separated the two germline ends. The CDR3 runs to 13 residues. The chain's CDR3 is CASSLAERLEQYF. The DNA for the CDR3 is TGTGCCAGCAGCTTAGCGGAGAGACTCGAGCAGTACTTC.

V gene TRBV13 combines with J gene TRBJ2-7; TRBD2 matches at 8 bases. Germline V gene lookup returns CDR1 PRHDT and CDR2 FYEKMQ (reference sequence). The V gene end was trimmed by 3 bases and the J gene end by 0 bases; junction bases not matched to a gene: 4. This CDR3 region has 15 residues. CDR3 amino acids: CASSLGGGTSYEQYF. CDR3 coding DNA: TGTGCCAGCAGCTTGGGCGGGGGGACCTCCTACGAGCAGTACTTC.